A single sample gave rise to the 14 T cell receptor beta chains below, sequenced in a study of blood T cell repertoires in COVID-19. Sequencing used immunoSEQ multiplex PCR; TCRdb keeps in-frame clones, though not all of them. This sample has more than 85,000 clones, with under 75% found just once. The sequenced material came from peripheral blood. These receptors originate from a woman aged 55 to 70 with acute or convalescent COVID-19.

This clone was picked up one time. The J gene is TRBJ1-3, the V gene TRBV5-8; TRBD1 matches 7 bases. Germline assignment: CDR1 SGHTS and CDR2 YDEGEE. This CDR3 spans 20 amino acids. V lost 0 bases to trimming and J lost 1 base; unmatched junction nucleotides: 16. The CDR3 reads CASSLVYAGQIFSSGNTIYF. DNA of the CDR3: TGTGCCAGCAGCTTGGTTTACGCGGGACAGATATTCTCGTCTGGAAACACCATATATTTT.

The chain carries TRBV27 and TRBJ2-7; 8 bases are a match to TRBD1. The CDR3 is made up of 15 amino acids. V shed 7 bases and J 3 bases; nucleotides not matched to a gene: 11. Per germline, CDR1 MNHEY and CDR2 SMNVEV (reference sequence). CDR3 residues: CASNPGTGINYEQYF. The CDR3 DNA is TGTGCCAGCAATCCAGGGACAGGTATAAACTACGAGCAGTACTTC.

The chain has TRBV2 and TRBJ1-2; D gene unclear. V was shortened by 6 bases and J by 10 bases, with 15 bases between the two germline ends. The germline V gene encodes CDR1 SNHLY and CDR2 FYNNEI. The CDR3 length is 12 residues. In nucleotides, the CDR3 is TGTGCCAGCAGCCCTGTCCCGAACTTCTACACCTTC. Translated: CASSPVPNFYTF.

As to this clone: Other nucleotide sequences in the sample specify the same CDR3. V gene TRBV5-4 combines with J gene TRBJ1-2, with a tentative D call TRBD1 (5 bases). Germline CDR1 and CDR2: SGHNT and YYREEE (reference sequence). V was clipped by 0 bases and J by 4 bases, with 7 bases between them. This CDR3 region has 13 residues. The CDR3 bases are TGTGCCAGCAGCTTGGACGGGGGCTATGGCTACACCTTC. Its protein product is CASSLDGGYGYTF.

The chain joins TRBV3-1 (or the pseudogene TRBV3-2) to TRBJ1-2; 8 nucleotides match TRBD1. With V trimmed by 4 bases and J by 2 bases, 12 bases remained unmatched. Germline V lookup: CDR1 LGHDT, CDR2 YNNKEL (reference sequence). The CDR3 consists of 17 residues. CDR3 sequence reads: CASSPGQGPNRNYGYTF. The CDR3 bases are TGTGCCAGCAGCCCCGGACAGGGTCCGAACAGAAACTATGGCTACACCTTC.

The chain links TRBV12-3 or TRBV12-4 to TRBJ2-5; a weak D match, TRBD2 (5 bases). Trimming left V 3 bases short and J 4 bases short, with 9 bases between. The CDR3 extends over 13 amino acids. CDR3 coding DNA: TGTGCCAGCAGTTTCCTAGGGAGAGAGACCCAGTACTTC. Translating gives CASSFLGRETQYF.

The CDR3: CASSLRQAYEQYF. CDR3 sequence (DNA): TGTGCCAGCAGCTTGAGGCAGGCCTACGAGCAGTACTTC. The chain recombines TRBV5-6 with TRBJ2-7; D not certain. CDR1 and CDR2 (germline): SGHDT, YYEEEE. V lost 1 base and J lost 2, with 7 bases in between. The CDR3 covers 13 residues.

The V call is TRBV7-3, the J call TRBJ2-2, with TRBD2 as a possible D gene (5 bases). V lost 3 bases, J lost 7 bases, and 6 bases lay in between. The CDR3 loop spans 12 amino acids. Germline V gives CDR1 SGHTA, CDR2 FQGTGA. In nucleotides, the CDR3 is TGTGCCAGCAGCTTTGGAGGCGGGGAGCTGTTTTTT. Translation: CASSFGGGELFF. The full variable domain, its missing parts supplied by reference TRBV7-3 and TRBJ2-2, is GAGVSQTPSNKVTEKGKYVELRCDPISGHTALYWYRQSLGQGPEFLIYFQGTGAADDSGLPNDRFFAVRPEGSVSTLKIQRTERGDSAVYLCASSFGGGELFFGEGSRLTVL.

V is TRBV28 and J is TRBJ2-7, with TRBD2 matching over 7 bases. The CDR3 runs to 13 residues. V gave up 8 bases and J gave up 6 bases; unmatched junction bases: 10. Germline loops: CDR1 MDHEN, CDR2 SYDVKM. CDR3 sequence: CASGYGPGGEQYF. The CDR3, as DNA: TGTGCCAGCGGATATGGCCCGGGAGGCGAGCAGTACTTC.

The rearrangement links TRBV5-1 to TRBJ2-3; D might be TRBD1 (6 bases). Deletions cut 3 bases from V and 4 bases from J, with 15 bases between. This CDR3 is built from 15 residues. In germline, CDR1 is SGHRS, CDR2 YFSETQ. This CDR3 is CASSWGPGYSDTQYF. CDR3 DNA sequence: TGCGCCAGCAGCTGGGGGCCAGGGTACTCAGATACGCAGTATTTT.

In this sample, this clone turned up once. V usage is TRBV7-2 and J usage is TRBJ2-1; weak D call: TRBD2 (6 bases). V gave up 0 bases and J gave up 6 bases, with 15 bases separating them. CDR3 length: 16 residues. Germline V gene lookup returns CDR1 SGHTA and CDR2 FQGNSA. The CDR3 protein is CASSLAFAGGANEQFF. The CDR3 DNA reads TGTGCCAGCAGCTTAGCTTTTGCCGGCGGGGCCAATGAGCAGTTCTTC. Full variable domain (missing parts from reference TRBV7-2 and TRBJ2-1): GAGVSQSPSNKVTEKGKDVELRCDPISGHTALYWYRQSLGQGLEFLIYFQGNSAPDKSGLPSDRFSAERTGGSVSTLTIQRTQQEDSAVYLCASSLAFAGGANEQFFGPGTRLTVL.

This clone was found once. The DNA of the CDR3 is TGTGCCAGCAGTTCCACAACTACCGGAAACACCATATATTTT. Translation gives CASSSTTTGNTIYF. The chain couples TRBV28 to TRBJ1-3; D call uncertain. This CDR3 contains 14 residues. Deletions cut 4 bases from V and 4 bases from J, with 11 bases between. From germline, CDR1 is MDHEN and CDR2 SYDVKM.

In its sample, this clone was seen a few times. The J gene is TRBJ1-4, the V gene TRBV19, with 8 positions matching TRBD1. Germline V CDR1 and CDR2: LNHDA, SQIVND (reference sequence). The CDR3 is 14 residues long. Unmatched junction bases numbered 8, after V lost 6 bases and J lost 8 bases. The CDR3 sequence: CASSSQGAREKLFF. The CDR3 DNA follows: TGTGCCAGTAGCTCGCAGGGGGCTAGGGAAAAACTGTTTTTT. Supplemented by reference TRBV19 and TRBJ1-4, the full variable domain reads DGGITQSPKYLFRKEGQNVTLSCEQNLNHDAMYWYRQDPGQGLRLIYYSQIVNDFQKGDIAEGYSVSREKKESFPLTVTSAQKNPTAFYLCASSSQGAREKLFFGSGTQLSVL.

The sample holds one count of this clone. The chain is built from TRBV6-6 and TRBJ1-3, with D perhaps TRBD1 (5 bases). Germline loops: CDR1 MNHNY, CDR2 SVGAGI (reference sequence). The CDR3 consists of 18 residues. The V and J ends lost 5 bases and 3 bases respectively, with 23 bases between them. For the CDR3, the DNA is TGTGCCAGCAGTCCCGGGGGTTCGACAGAGTTTATTGGAAACACCATATATTTT. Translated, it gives CASSPGGSTEFIGNTIYF.